The 21 T cell receptor beta chains reported below all come from one sample, sequenced in a study of shared T cell receptors in the human thymus. Data came from immunoSEQ multiplex PCR; TCRdb stores just in-frame clones and leaves some out. The sample holds about 500,000 clones; approximately 80% are singletons and the top ten take 0.013%. Another study also made use of these data, one on human thymus T cells.

Source material: thymocytes. All receptors come from a boy younger than two with a congenital heart defect.

This chain joins TRBV6-6 and TRBJ1-2, with 7 bases matching TRBD1. Germline values: CDR1 MNHNY, CDR2 SVGAGI (reference sequence). The trim removed 4 bases at V and 4 bases at J, leaving 12 bases unmatched. This CDR3 spans 16 amino acids. The CDR3 loop is CASSSGTAPPSYGYTF. CDR3 nucleotide sequence: TGTGCCAGCAGTTCAGGGACAGCTCCTCCTTCCTATGGCTACACCTTC.

The chain joins TRBV6-4 to TRBJ2-1; 7 positions match TRBD2. Losses at the gene ends were 0 bases for V and 6 bases for J; bases not matched to a gene: 5. CDR3 length: 15 residues. CDR1 and CDR2 from the germline V gene are MRHNA and SNTAGT. The CDR3 DNA reads TGTGCCAGCAGTGACTCTGAGCGGGGAGGCAATGAGCAGTTCTTC. Translated, it gives CASSDSERGGNEQFF.

The rearrangement links TRBV4-2 to TRBJ2-7; D is unresolved. The CDR3 has 14 residues. V was cut by 0 bases and J by 2 bases, with 8 bases left in between. Germline CDR1 and CDR2: LGHNA and YNFKEQ. The CDR3 reads CASSQDSVPYEQYF. The CDR3 region has the DNA TGTGCCAGCAGCCAAGATTCTGTCCCCTACGAGCAGTACTTC.

The rearrangement uses TRBV27 and TRBJ2-2; D remains ambiguous. Germline assignment: CDR1 MNHEY and CDR2 SMNVEV (reference sequence). Trimming took 1 base from V and 6 from J, leaving 12 bases between them. The CDR3 runs 15 residues. The CDR3 loop reads CASSLFPGYPGELFF. In DNA, the CDR3 is TGTGCCAGCAGTTTATTCCCAGGCTATCCCGGGGAGCTGTTTTTT.

This clone was detected only a few times. The J gene is TRBJ1-1, the V gene TRBV11-1; 8 bases line up with TRBD1. Germline V lookup: CDR1 SGHAT, CDR2 FQDESV (reference sequence). This CDR3 region has 18 residues. V lost 2 bases to trimming and J lost 1 base; unmatched junction nucleotides: 12. CDR3 sequence reads: CASSLRQGAAQRNTEAFF. Written as DNA, the CDR3 is TGTGCCAGCAGCTTAAGGCAGGGGGCTGCTCAGAGGAACACTGAAGCTTTCTTT.

This rearrangement joins TRBV6-1 to TRBJ1-2; D possibly corresponds to TRBD1 (5 bases). The CDR3 spans 15 residues. The V end lost 4 bases, the J end lost 4 bases, and 16 bases lay between the germline ends. From germline, CDR1 is MNHNS and CDR2 SASEGT. CDR3 nucleotide sequence: TGTGCCAGCAGTGGGGGACTGACACCCAGCTATGGCTACACCTTC. Translating it yields CASSGGLTPSYGYTF.

The table lists this clone with a few counts. This sequence joins TRBV7-2 and TRBJ1-1; TRBD1 matches 9 bases. CDR1 SGHTA and CDR2 FQGNSA come from the germline V gene. The CDR3 length is 17 residues. V gave up 5 bases and J gave up 0 bases; unmatched junction bases: 10. The CDR3 loop reads CASSREGQGDLNTEAFF. The CDR3 DNA reads as TGTGCCAGCAGCCGTGAGGGACAGGGAGATTTGAACACTGAAGCTTTCTTT.

The chain couples TRBV14 to TRBJ2-1; TRBD1 is a possible D gene (6 bases). The CDR3 contains 16 residues. V was clipped by 0 bases and J by 2 bases, with 11 bases between them. CDR1 and CDR2 (germline): SGHDN, FVKESK. CDR3: CASSQDKQGPYNEQFF. CDR3 sequence (DNA): TGTGCCAGCAGCCAAGATAAACAGGGACCCTACAATGAGCAGTTCTTC.

The gene calls are TRBV30 and TRBJ2-7; D gene uncertain. The CDR3 runs 17 residues. Germline lookup yields CDR1 GTSNPN and CDR2 SVGIG (reference sequence). V gave up 4 bases and J gave up 0 bases, with 22 bases separating them. CDR3 in amino acids: CAWKLIGRDKGSYEQYF. The CDR3 nucleotides are TGTGCCTGGAAATTAATCGGCAGAGACAAAGGCTCCTACGAGCAGTACTTC.

This clone was seen once. The CDR3 nucleotides are TGCGCCAGCAGCCAAGAGAAACGGGTAACGAACACCGGGGAGCTGTTTTTT. Translated: CASSQEKRVTNTGELFF. This sequence joins TRBV4-3 and TRBJ2-2; D remains ambiguous. This CDR3 is built from 17 residues. The germline CDR1 and CDR2 sequences are LGHNA and YSLEER. The V and J ends lost 0 bases and 0 bases respectively, with 11 bases between them.

This chain uses TRBV7-9 with TRBJ2-2, with TRBD2 matching 15 bases. V lost 5 bases, J lost 5 bases, and 9 bases stayed unmatched. CDR1 is SEHNR, CDR2 FQNEAQ, per germline (reference sequence). This CDR3 is 18 amino acids long. The CDR3 nucleotides read TGTGCCAGCAGCCCCCGGACTAGCGGGAGGGCCAGTACCGGGGAGCTGTTTTTT. Encoded protein: CASSPRTSGRASTGELFF.

This CDR3 is CASSEGLALTDTQYF. CDR3 DNA: TGTGCCAGCAGTGAGGGACTAGCGCTCACAGATACGCAGTATTTT. The chain joins TRBV25-1 to TRBJ2-3; 10 bases fit TRBD2. CDR1 and CDR2 from the germline V gene are MGHDK and SYGVNS. The CDR3 runs to 15 residues. The V and J ends lost 3 bases and 2 bases, in that order; junction bases with no gene match: 2.

The chain has TRBV28 and TRBJ1-6, with D hard to call. There are 17 residues in the CDR3. Germline V gene sequence: CDR1 MDHEN, CDR2 SYDVKM. V lost 0 bases and J lost 8, with 17 bases in between. In DNA, the CDR3 is TGTGCCAGCAGTTTATGTACACGGGAAATAATTCATTCACCCCTCCACTTT. Translating it yields CASSLCTREIIHSPLHF.

The chain is built from TRBV4-3 and TRBJ2-5, with 8 bases fitting TRBD2. The ends lost 1 base at V and 1 base at J; junction bases unmatched: 8. There are 17 residues in the CDR3. From germline, CDR1 is LGHNA and CDR2 YSLEER. CDR3 DNA: TGCGCCAGCAGCCAAGGCCCCGATAGCGGGATCCAAGAGACCCAGTACTTC. Translation: CASSQGPDSGIQETQYF.

V is TRBV7-9 and J is TRBJ2-5; TRBD1 matches 8 bases. Germline V gene data show CDR1 as SEHNR and CDR2 as FQNEAQ (reference sequence). The V gene end was trimmed by 3 bases and the J gene end by 2 bases; junction bases not matched to a gene: 5. CDR3 length: 15 residues. CDR3 in amino acids: CASSLGQEDQETQYF. CDR3 DNA: TGTGCCAGCAGCTTGGGACAGGAAGATCAAGAGACCCAGTACTTC.

This rearrangement joins TRBV4-3 to TRBJ1-1, with TRBD1 matching over 8 bases. The V and J ends lost 2 bases and 7 bases, in that order; junction bases with no gene match: 12. Germline CDR1 LGHNA, CDR2 YSLEER. The CDR3 contains 16 residues. CDR3 DNA sequence: TGCGCCAGCAGCCAACGGACAGGGCCAGAAAGGGGTGAAGCTTTCTTT. It is translated as CASSQRTGPERGEAFF.

The gene calls are TRBV25-1 and TRBJ1-2; D is ambiguous. There are 16 residues in the CDR3. In germline, CDR1 is MGHDK, CDR2 SYGVNS. Trimming left V 0 bases short and J 5 bases short, with 16 bases between. CDR3 loop: CASSEYIREEPYGYTF. CDR3 bases: TGTGCCAGCAGTGAATATATTCGGGAGGAGCCTTATGGCTACACCTTC.

A remark on this clone: Other nucleotide sequences from this sample produce the same CDR3. The V call is TRBV11-3, the J call TRBJ2-1; D is undetermined. Germline values: CDR1 SGHNT, CDR2 YENEEA. V was clipped by 1 base and J by 0 bases, with 4 bases between them. This CDR3 is 14 amino acids long. CDR3 sequence reads: CASSLARSYNEQFF. CDR3 nucleotide sequence: TGTGCCAGCAGCTTAGCCCGCTCCTACAATGAGCAGTTCTTC.

The rearrangement uses TRBV5-8 and TRBJ2-7, with D possibly TRBD2 on 6 matching bases. Germline CDR1 reads SGHTS; CDR2 reads YDEGEE. This CDR3 spans 15 amino acids. The V end lost 6 bases, the J end lost 2 bases, and 18 bases lay between the germline ends. The DNA of the CDR3 is TGTGCCAGCACACCCGCGGCGGGATTCCCCTACGAGCAGTACTTC. Amino acid sequence: CASTPAAGFPYEQYF.

V usage is TRBV11-2 and J usage is TRBJ2-1, with 9 bases lining up with TRBD2. V was clipped by 3 bases and J by 6 bases; unmatched bases: 9. Germline CDR1 is SGHAT and CDR2 is FQNNGV. The CDR3 consists of 16 residues. CDR3 in amino acids: CASSFTGASGTNEQFF. The DNA for the CDR3 is TGTGCCAGCAGCTTTACGGGGGCTAGCGGGACCAATGAGCAGTTCTTC.

The chain joins TRBV5-8 to TRBJ2-7; 8 bases fit TRBD2. The J segment lost 5 bases and the V segment lost 0 bases, leaving 13 bases of the junction unmatched. The CDR3 totals 17 residues. Germline V gene data show CDR1 as SGHTS and CDR2 as YDEGEE. The CDR3 loop is CASSLASLWRGVHEQYF. CDR3 DNA: TGTGCCAGCAGCTTGGCCTCGCTTTGGCGGGGGGTCCACGAGCAGTACTTC.